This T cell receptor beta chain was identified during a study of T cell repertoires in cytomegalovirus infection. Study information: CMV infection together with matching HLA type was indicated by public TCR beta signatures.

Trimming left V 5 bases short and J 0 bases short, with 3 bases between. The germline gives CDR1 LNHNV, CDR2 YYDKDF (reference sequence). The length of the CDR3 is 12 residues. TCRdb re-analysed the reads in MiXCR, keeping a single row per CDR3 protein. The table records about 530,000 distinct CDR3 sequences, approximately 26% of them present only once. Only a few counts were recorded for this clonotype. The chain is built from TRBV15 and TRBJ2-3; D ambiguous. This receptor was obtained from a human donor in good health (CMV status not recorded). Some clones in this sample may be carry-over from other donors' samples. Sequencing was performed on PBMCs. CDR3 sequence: CATSPSTDTQYF. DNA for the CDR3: TGTGCCACCAGCCCTAGCACAGATACGCAGTATTTT.